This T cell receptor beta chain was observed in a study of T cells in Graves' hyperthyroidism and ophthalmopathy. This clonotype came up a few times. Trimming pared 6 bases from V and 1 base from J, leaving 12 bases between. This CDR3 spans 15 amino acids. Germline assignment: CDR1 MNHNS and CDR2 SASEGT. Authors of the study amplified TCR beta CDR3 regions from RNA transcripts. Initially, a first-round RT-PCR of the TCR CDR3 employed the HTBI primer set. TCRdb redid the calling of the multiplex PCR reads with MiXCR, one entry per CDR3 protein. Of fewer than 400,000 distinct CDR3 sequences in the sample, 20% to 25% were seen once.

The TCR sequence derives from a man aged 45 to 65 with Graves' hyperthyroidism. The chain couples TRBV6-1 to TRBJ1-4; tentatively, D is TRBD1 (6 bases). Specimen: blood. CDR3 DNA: TGTGCCAGCAGACCTACAGGGAGAACTAATGAAAAACTGTTTTTT. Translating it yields CASRPTGRTNEKLFF.